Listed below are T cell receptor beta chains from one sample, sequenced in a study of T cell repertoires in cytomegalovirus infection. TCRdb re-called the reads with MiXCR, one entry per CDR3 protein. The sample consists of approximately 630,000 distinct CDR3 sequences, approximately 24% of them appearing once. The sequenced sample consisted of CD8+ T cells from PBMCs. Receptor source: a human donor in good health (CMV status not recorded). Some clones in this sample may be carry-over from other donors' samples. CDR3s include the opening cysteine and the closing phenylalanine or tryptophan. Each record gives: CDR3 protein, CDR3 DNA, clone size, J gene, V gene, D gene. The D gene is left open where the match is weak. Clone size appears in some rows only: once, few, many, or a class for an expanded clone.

CDR3aa: CASSLTPFRSYNEQFF
CDR3nt: TGTGCCAGCAGCTTAACGCCGTTCCGCTCCTACAATGAGCAGTTCTTC
abundance: many
j_gene: TRBJ2-1
v_gene: TRBV7-3
d_gene: .

CDR3aa: CASTMTGSSNQPQHF
CDR3nt: TGTGCCAGCACCATGACAGGGTCTAGCAATCAGCCCCAGCATTTT
abundance: few
j_gene: TRBJ1-5
v_gene: TRBV28
d_gene: TRBD1

CDR3aa: CASSPFGGRGDTQYF
CDR3nt: TGTGCCAGCAGCCCCTTTGGCGGGCGGGGAGATACGCAGTATTTT
abundance: many
j_gene: TRBJ2-3
v_gene: TRBV7-9
d_gene: .

CDR3aa: CATKPLGFYGYTF
CDR3nt: TGTGCCACTAAACCCCTAGGATTCTATGGCTACACCTTC
abundance: many
j_gene: TRBJ1-2
v_gene: TRBV28
d_gene: .

CDR3aa: CASSRTWDRGPGDTQYF
CDR3nt: TGTGCCAGCAGCCGAACGTGGGACAGGGGGCCCGGAGATACGCAGTATTTT
abundance: many
j_gene: TRBJ2-3
v_gene: TRBV7-2
d_gene: TRBD1

CDR3aa: CASSLVGMTTDTQYF
CDR3nt: TGTGCCAGCAGCTTAGTCGGGATGACGACAGATACGCAGTATTTT
abundance: .
j_gene: TRBJ2-3
v_gene: TRBV7-9
d_gene: .

CDR3aa: CAISAAGTASWEQYF
CDR3nt: TGTGCCATCAGTGCTGCCGGGACAGCTTCGTGGGAGCAGTACTTC
abundance: many
j_gene: TRBJ2-7
v_gene: TRBV10-3
d_gene: TRBD1

CDR3aa: CASSSGGSGAYNEQFF
CDR3nt: TGCGCCAGCAGCTCTGGTGGTAGCGGGGCCTACAATGAGCAGTTCTTC
abundance: few
j_gene: TRBJ2-1
v_gene: TRBV5-1
d_gene: TRBD2

CDR3aa: CASSQYRGGSGNTIYF
CDR3nt: TGCGCCAGCAGCCAATACAGGGGTGGCTCTGGAAACACCATATATTTT
abundance: .
j_gene: TRBJ1-3
v_gene: TRBV5-1
d_gene: TRBD1

CDR3aa: CASSLRSRGNDGANVLTF
CDR3nt: TGTGCCAGCAGCTTAAGGAGCAGGGGCAATGATGGGGCCAACGTCCTGACTTTC
abundance: many
j_gene: TRBJ2-6
v_gene: TRBV7-9
d_gene: .

CDR3aa: CASSGSERGNNEQFF
CDR3nt: TGTGCCAGCTCAGGTTCCGAGCGGGGAAACAATGAGCAGTTCTTC
abundance: .
j_gene: TRBJ2-1
v_gene: TRBV18
d_gene: TRBD2

CDR3aa: CASSLRIDQETQYF
CDR3nt: TGTGCCAGCAGCCTCCGAATAGATCAAGAGACCCAGTACTTC
abundance: .
j_gene: TRBJ2-5
v_gene: TRBV7-6
d_gene: .

CDR3aa: CASSPIPRTGIPDNEQFF
CDR3nt: TGTGCCAGCAGCCCAATTCCCCGGACAGGGATCCCTGACAATGAGCAGTTCTTC
abundance: few
j_gene: TRBJ2-1
v_gene: TRBV6-1
d_gene: TRBD1

CDR3aa: CASSPLESVGDQETQYF
CDR3nt: TGTGCCAGCAGCCCCCTGGAGTCGGTGGGGGATCAAGAGACCCAGTACTTC
abundance: once
j_gene: TRBJ2-5
v_gene: TRBV3-1
d_gene: .

CDR3aa: CAHGGARYNEQFF
CDR3nt: TGTGCCCATGGGGGGGCCCGGTACAATGAGCAGTTCTTC
abundance: .
j_gene: TRBJ2-1
v_gene: TRBV7-9
d_gene: .

CDR3aa: CASSLAPGAGEKLFF
CDR3nt: TGTGCCAGCAGCTTAGCGCCGGGGGCTGGAGAAAAACTGTTTTTT
abundance: many
j_gene: TRBJ1-4
v_gene: TRBV7-2
d_gene: .

CDR3aa: CASSRSQGGDIQYF
CDR3nt: TGTGCCAGCAGCCGATCTCAGGGGGGGGACATTCAGTACTTC
abundance: many
j_gene: TRBJ2-4
v_gene: TRBV7-2
d_gene: .

CDR3aa: CASSLPGGQEQFF
CDR3nt: TGTGCCAGCAGCTTACCCGGGGGGCAGGAGCAGTTCTTC
abundance: many
j_gene: TRBJ2-1
v_gene: TRBV7-8
d_gene: .

CDR3aa: CASSSSRAGVTYNEQFF
CDR3nt: TGTGCCAGCAGCTCATCAAGAGCGGGGGTGACCTACAATGAGCAGTTCTTC
abundance: few
j_gene: TRBJ2-1
v_gene: TRBV13
d_gene: TRBD2

CDR3aa: CASSERVRRKSYEQYF
CDR3nt: TGTGCCAGCAGTGAAAGGGTGAGGCGGAAGTCCTACGAGCAGTACTTC
abundance: .
j_gene: TRBJ2-7
v_gene: TRBV2
d_gene: .

CDR3aa: CASSPYPGGRDTGELFF
CDR3nt: TGTGCCAGCAGTCCCTATCCAGGCGGAAGGGACACCGGGGAGCTGTTTTTT
abundance: .
j_gene: TRBJ2-2
v_gene: TRBV27
d_gene: .

CDR3aa: CATSLRGPYNEQFF
CDR3nt: TGTGCCACCAGTCTCAGGGGTCCCTACAATGAGCAGTTCTTC
abundance: .
j_gene: TRBJ2-1
v_gene: TRBV24-1
d_gene: .

CDR3aa: CASSRGTGWNSPLHF
CDR3nt: TGCGCCAGCAGCCGAGGGACAGGGTGGAATTCACCCCTCCACTTT
abundance: few
j_gene: TRBJ1-6
v_gene: TRBV4-1
d_gene: TRBD1

CDR3aa: CSGGQGVFRGGTDTQYF
CDR3nt: TGCAGCGGGGGACAGGGGGTTTTCAGAGGGGGCACAGATACGCAGTATTTT
abundance: .
j_gene: TRBJ2-3
v_gene: TRBV29-1
d_gene: TRBD1

CDR3aa: CASSSGVYLTDTQYF
CDR3nt: TGTGCCAGCAGTTCGGGGGTATATCTCACAGATACGCAGTATTTT
abundance: few
j_gene: TRBJ2-3
v_gene: TRBV28
d_gene: .

CDR3aa: CASSLTDGQKPPYEQYF
CDR3nt: TGTGCCAGCAGCTTAACAGACGGGCAGAAACCTCCCTACGAGCAGTACTTC
abundance: many
j_gene: TRBJ2-7
v_gene: TRBV7-9
d_gene: .

CDR3aa: CASTKDLVEKLFF
CDR3nt: TGTGCCAGCACCAAGGACTTGGTGGAAAAACTGTTTTTT
abundance: .
j_gene: TRBJ1-4
v_gene: TRBV6-1
d_gene: .

CDR3aa: CASRVGGGITSYEQYF
CDR3nt: TGTGCCAGCAGGGTAGGGGGGGGCATTACCTCCTACGAGCAGTACTTC
abundance: .
j_gene: TRBJ2-7
v_gene: TRBV7-9
d_gene: .

CDR3aa: CSAREIKQLDTEAFF
CDR3nt: TGCAGTGCTAGAGAGATCAAGCAGCTGGACACTGAAGCTTTCTTT
abundance: few
j_gene: TRBJ1-1
v_gene: TRBV20-1
d_gene: .

CDR3aa: CASSLGLLGDEQYF
CDR3nt: TGCGCCAGCAGCTTGGGACTCCTCGGGGACGAGCAGTACTTC
abundance: .
j_gene: TRBJ2-7
v_gene: TRBV5-1
d_gene: .

CDR3aa: CASSKLAGSSTDTQYF
CDR3nt: TGCGCCAGCAGCAAATTAGCGGGGAGTAGCACAGATACGCAGTATTTT
abundance: .
j_gene: TRBJ2-3
v_gene: TRBV4-1
d_gene: TRBD2

CDR3aa: CASSYSGAFTEAFF
CDR3nt: TGTGCCAGCAGTTACTCCGGGGCCTTCACTGAAGCTTTCTTT
abundance: .
j_gene: TRBJ1-1
v_gene: TRBV6-5
d_gene: .

CDR3aa: CASSYWVEGSGELFF
CDR3nt: TGTGCCAGCAGTTACTGGGTAGAGGGTTCCGGGGAGCTGTTTTTT
abundance: .
j_gene: TRBJ2-2
v_gene: TRBV6-5
d_gene: .

CDR3aa: CASSVVDRGHGASGNTIYF
CDR3nt: TGTGCCAGCAGCGTCGTGGATCGGGGACACGGCGCCTCTGGAAACACCATATATTTT
abundance: .
j_gene: TRBJ1-3
v_gene: TRBV9
d_gene: .

CDR3aa: CASSLVSWSMDVRETQYF
CDR3nt: TGTGCCAGCAGCTTAGTAAGTTGGTCCATGGATGTTCGAGAGACCCAGTACTTC
abundance: many
j_gene: TRBJ2-5
v_gene: TRBV7-6
d_gene: .

CDR3aa: CASSFGLSLDTQYF
CDR3nt: TGTGCCAGCAGTTTTGGCCTTTCGCTAGATACGCAGTATTTT
abundance: .
j_gene: TRBJ2-3
v_gene: TRBV12-3/TRBV12-4
d_gene: .

CDR3aa: CATSIRPGANYGYTF
CDR3nt: TGTGCCACCAGCATCCGACCTGGGGCTAACTATGGCTACACCTTC
abundance: once
j_gene: TRBJ1-2
v_gene: TRBV15
d_gene: .

CDR3aa: CASSQVLTENGYTF
CDR3nt: TGCGCCAGCAGCCAAGTATTGACAGAAAATGGCTACACCTTC
abundance: many
j_gene: TRBJ1-2
v_gene: TRBV4-3
d_gene: .

CDR3aa: CASSLPRDRGSNQPQHF
CDR3nt: TGTGCCAGTAGTCTCCCCCGGGACAGGGGAAGCAATCAGCCCCAGCATTTT
abundance: few
j_gene: TRBJ1-5
v_gene: TRBV19
d_gene: TRBD1

CDR3aa: CSARTGAELFF
CDR3nt: TGCAGTGCTAGAACCGGGGCCGAACTGTTTTTT
abundance: .
j_gene: TRBJ1-4
v_gene: TRBV20-1
d_gene: .

CDR3aa: CASSLRDHTRRSTDTQYF
CDR3nt: TGTGCCAGCAGTTTAAGGGACCACACCCGGCGGAGCACAGATACGCAGTATTTT
abundance: .
j_gene: TRBJ2-3
v_gene: TRBV27
d_gene: .

CDR3aa: CASSQESEGTGNIQYF
CDR3nt: TGCGCCAGCAGCCAAGAATCAGAGGGGACTGGAAACATTCAGTACTTC
abundance: .
j_gene: TRBJ2-4
v_gene: TRBV4-3
d_gene: .

CDR3aa: CSVTLGTGELFF
CDR3nt: TGCAGCGTGACCCTGGGGACCGGGGAGCTGTTTTTT
abundance: few
j_gene: TRBJ2-2
v_gene: TRBV29-1
d_gene: .

CDR3aa: CASSFGRPQETQYF
CDR3nt: TGTGCCAGCAGCTTCGGACGTCCCCAAGAGACCCAGTACTTC
abundance: many
j_gene: TRBJ2-5
v_gene: TRBV5-6
d_gene: .

CDR3aa: CASIQKKGRGTDTQYF
CDR3nt: TGTGCCAGCATCCAAAAAAAAGGTCGGGGCACAGATACGCAGTATTTT
abundance: .
j_gene: TRBJ2-3
v_gene: TRBV6-1
d_gene: .

CDR3aa: CASSPGKGGPSNQPQHF
CDR3nt: TGTGCCAGCTCACCGGGGAAAGGGGGGCCTAGCAATCAGCCCCAGCATTTT
abundance: .
j_gene: TRBJ1-5
v_gene: TRBV18
d_gene: .

CDR3aa: CASSPEGRGELGGYTF
CDR3nt: TGTGCCAGCAGCCCAGAGGGGCGTGGGGAACTCGGTGGCTACACCTTC
abundance: many
j_gene: TRBJ1-2
v_gene: TRBV7-3
d_gene: .

CDR3aa: CASSYVPRISSYNEQFF
CDR3nt: TGTGCCAGCAGTTACGTACCCCGGATTAGCTCCTACAATGAGCAGTTCTTC
abundance: .
j_gene: TRBJ2-1
v_gene: TRBV6-6
d_gene: .

CDR3aa: CASSQYLSGSVTNTEAFF
CDR3nt: TGTGCCAGCAGCCAATACCTCTCGGGGTCCGTGACGAACACTGAAGCTTTCTTT
abundance: many
j_gene: TRBJ1-1
v_gene: TRBV14
d_gene: .

CDR3aa: CASSSQGVDGYTF
CDR3nt: TGTGCCAGCAGTTCCCAGGGGGTTGATGGCTACACCTTC
abundance: .
j_gene: TRBJ1-2
v_gene: TRBV6-5
d_gene: TRBD1

CDR3aa: CASSLVVTGGNNEQFF
CDR3nt: TGCGCCAGCAGCTTGGTGGTGACAGGGGGGAACAATGAGCAGTTCTTC
abundance: .
j_gene: TRBJ2-1
v_gene: TRBV5-1
d_gene: TRBD1

CDR3aa: CASTGLASNQPQHF
CDR3nt: TGTGCCAGCACGGGACTCGCTAGCAATCAGCCCCAGCATTTT
abundance: many
j_gene: TRBJ1-5
v_gene: TRBV6-2/TRBV6-3
d_gene: .

CDR3aa: CATSDSGGVNEQFF
CDR3nt: TGTGCCACCAGTGATTCCGGGGGGGTAAATGAGCAGTTCTTC
abundance: .
j_gene: TRBJ2-1
v_gene: TRBV24-1
d_gene: TRBD2